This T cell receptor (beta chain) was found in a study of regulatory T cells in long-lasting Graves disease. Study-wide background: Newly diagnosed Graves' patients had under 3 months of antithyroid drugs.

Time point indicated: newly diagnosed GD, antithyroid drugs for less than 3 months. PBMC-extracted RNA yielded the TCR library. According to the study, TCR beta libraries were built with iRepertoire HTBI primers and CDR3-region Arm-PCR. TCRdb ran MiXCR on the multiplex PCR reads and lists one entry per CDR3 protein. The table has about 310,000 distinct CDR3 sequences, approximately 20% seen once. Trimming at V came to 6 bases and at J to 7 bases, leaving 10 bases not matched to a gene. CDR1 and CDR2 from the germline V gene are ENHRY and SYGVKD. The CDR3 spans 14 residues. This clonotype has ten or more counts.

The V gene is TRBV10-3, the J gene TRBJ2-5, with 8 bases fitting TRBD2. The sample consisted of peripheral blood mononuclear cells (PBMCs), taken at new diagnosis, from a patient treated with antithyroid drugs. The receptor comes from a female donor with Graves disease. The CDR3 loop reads CAIREIAGSGTQYF. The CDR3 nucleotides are TGTGCCATCAGGGAAATAGCGGGGAGTGGGACCCAGTACTTC.